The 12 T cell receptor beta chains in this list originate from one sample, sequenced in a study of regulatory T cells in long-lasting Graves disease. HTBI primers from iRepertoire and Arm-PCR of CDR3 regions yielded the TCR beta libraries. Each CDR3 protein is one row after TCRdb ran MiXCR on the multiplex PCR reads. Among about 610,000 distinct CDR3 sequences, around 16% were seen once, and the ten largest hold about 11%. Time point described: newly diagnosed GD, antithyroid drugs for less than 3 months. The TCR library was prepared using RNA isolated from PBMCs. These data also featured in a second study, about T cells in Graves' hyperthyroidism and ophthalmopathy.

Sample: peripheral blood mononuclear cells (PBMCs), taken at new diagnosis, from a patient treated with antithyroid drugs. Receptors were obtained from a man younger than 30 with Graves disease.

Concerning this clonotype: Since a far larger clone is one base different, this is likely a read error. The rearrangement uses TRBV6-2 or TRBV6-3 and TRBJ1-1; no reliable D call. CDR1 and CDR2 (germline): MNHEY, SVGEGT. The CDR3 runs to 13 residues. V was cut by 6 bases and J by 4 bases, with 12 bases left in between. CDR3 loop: CASSPTVSTEAFF. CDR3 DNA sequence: TGTGCCAGCAGCCCGACGGTGAGCACTGAAGCTTTCTTT.

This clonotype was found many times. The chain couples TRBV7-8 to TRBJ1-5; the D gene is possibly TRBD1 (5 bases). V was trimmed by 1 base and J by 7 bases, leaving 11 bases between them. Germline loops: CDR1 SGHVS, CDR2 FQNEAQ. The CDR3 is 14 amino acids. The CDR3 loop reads CASSLGGGTQPQHF. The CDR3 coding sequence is TGTGCCAGCAGCTTAGGTGGAGGGACCCAGCCCCAGCATTTT.

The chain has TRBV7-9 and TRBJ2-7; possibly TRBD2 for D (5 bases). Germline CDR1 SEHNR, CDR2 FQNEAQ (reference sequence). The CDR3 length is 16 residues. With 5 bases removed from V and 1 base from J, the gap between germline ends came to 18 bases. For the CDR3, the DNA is TGTGCCAGCAGCCCTCGGCCCCTTCGGGGATCCTACGAGCAGTACTTC. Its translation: CASSPRPLRGSYEQYF.

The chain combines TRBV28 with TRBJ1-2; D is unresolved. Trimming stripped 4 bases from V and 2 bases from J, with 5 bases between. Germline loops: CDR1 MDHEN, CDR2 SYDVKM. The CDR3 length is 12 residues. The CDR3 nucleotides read TGTGCCAGCAGTTCCCCGAACTATGGCTACACCTTC. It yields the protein CASSSPNYGYTF.

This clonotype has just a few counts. This CDR3 reads CASSPNTNYGYTF. The CDR3 region has the DNA TGTGCCAGCTCACCAAACACGAACTATGGCTACACCTTC. The genes are TRBV18 and TRBJ1-2; D not resolved. The length of the CDR3 is 13 residues. V was cut by 2 bases and J by 2 bases, with 6 bases left in between. Per germline, CDR1 KGHSH and CDR2 LQKENI. Full variable domain (outside the CDR3, taken from reference TRBV18 and TRBJ1-2): NAGVMQNPRHLVRRRGQEARLRCSPMKGHSHVYWYRQLPEEGLKFMVYLQKENIIDESGMPKERFSAEFPKEGPSILRIQQVVRGDSAAYFCASSPNTNYGYTFGSGTRLTVV.

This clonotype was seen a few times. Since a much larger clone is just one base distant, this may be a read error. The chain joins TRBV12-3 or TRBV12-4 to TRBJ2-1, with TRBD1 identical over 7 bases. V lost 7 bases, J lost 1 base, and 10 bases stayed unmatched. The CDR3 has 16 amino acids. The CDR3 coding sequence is TGTGCCAGCAATTACTCGTGGGGACAGTCCTACAATGAGCAGTTCTTC. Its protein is CASNYSWGQSYNEQFF.

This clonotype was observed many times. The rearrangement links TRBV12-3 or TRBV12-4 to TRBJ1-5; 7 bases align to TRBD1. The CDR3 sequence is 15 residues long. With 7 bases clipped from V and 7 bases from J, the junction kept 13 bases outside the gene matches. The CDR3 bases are TGTGCCAGCACCGCCACCACAGGGGCAGGGCAGCCCCAGCATTTT. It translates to CASTATTGAGQPQHF.

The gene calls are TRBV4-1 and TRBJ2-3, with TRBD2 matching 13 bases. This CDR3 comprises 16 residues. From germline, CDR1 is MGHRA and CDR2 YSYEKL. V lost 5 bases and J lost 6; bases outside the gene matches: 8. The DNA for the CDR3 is TGCGCCAGCAGCACGCGGACTAGCGGGAGATCGGATACGCAGTATTTT. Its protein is CASSTRTSGRSDTQYF.

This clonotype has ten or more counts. CDR3 nucleotides: TGTGCCAGCAGCTTAGTAGCCCATTTGGCCAAAAACATTCAGTACTTC. Residues: CASSLVAHLAKNIQYF. The rearrangement links TRBV7-8 to TRBJ2-4; D remains ambiguous. This CDR3 is built from 16 residues. With 1 base removed from V and 1 base from J, the gap between germline ends came to 11 bases. Germline values: CDR1 SGHVS, CDR2 FQNEAQ.

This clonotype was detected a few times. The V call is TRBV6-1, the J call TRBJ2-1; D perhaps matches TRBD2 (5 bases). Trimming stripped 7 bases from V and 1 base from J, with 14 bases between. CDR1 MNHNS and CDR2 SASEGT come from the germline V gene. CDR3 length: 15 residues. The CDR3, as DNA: TGTGCCAGCACCAAATCGAGCGGATCCTACAATGAGCAGTTCTTC. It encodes CASTKSSGSYNEQFF.

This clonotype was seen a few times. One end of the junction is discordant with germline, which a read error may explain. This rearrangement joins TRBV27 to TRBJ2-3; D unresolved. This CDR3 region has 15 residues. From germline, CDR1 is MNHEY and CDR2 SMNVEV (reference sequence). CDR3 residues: CASRLSPTSTDTQYF. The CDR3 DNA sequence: TGTGCCAGCCGTTTATCCCCGACTAGCACAGATACGCAGTATTTT.

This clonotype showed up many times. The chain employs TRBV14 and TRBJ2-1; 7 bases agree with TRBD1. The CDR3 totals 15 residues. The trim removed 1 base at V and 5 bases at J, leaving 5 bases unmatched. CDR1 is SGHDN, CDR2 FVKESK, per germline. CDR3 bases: TGTGCCAGCAGCCAAGCAACGACAGGGAACAATGAGCAGTTCTTC. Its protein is CASSQATTGNNEQFF.